This paragraph reports one T cell receptor beta chain. Its antigen is currently unknown. Clones were sequenced by immunoSEQ multiplex PCR, and TCRdb holds only the in-frame ones, with some missing. Here the sample spans approximately 1.5 million clones, approximately 98.5% being singletons. The entry originates in a study of shared clonotypes between healthy human individuals. General study findings and limits: Generally, estimated richness proved larger in naive subsets than it did in memory subsets.

V was pared by 5 bases and J by 5 bases, with 7 bases of the junction left unmatched. This CDR3 spans 16 amino acids. The germline CDR1 and CDR2 sequences are SGHAT and FQNNGV. Sequences were obtained from naive CD4+ T cells sorted from blood. Subset noted: CD45RA+ positively selected. The sequence came from a man aged 25-45 years in good health. This rearrangement joins TRBV11-2 to TRBJ2-5, with 14 bases matching TRBD2. The CDR3 loop is CASSKTSGRARETQYF. Written as DNA, the CDR3 is TGTGCCAGCAGCAAGACTAGCGGGAGGGCCAGGGAGACCCAGTACTTC.